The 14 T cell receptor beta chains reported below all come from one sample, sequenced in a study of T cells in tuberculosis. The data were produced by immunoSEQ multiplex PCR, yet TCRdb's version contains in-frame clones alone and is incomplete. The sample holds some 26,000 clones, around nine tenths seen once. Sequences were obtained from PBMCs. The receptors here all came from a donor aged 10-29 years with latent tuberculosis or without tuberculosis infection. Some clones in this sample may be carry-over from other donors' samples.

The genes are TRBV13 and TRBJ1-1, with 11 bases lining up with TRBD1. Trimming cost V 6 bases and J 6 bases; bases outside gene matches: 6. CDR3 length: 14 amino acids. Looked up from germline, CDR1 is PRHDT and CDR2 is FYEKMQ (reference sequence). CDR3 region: CASRTPGQGAEAFF. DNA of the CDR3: TGTGCCAGCAGAACCCCGGGACAGGGGGCTGAAGCTTTCTTT.

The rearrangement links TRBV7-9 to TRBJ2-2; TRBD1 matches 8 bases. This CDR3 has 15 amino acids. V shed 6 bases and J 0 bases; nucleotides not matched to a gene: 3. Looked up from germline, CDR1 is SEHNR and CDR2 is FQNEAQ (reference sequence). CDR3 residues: CASSQDRANTGELFF. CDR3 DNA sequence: TGTGCCAGCAGTCAGGACAGGGCGAACACCGGGGAGCTGTTTTTT.

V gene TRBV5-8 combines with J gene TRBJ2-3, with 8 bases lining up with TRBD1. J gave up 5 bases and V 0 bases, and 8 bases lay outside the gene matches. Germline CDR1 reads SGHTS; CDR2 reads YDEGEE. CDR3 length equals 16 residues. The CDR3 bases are TGTGCCAGCAGCTTGGCAGGGGGCGCGTCAGGAGATACGCAGTATTTT. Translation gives CASSLAGGASGDTQYF. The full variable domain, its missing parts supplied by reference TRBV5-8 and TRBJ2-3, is EAGVTQSPTHLIKTRGQQATLRCSPISGHTSVYWYQQALGLGLQFLLWYDEGEERNRGNFPPRFSGRQFPNYSSELNVNALELEDSALYLCASSLAGGASGDTQYFGPGTRLTVL.

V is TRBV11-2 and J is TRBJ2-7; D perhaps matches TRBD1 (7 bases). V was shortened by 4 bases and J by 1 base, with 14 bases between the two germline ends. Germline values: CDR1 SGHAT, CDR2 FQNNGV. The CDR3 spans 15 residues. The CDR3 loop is CASSSWPGGSYEQYF. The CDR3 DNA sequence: TGTGCCAGCAGCTCGTGGCCAGGGGGGTCCTACGAGCAGTACTTC.

The CDR3: CASSLRQGKETQYF. Here the CDR3 DNA reads TGTGCCAGCAGCTTAAGACAGGGTAAAGAGACCCAGTACTTC. The chain couples TRBV11-2 to TRBJ2-5; the match to TRBD1 covers 7 bases. The germline V gene has CDR1 SGHAT and CDR2 FQNNGV. The CDR3 contains 14 residues. V shed 2 bases, J shed 3 bases, and the junction held 3 bases outside the gene matches. The full variable domain, in which reference TRBV11-2 and TRBJ2-5 provide the parts outside the CDR3, is EAGVAQSPRYKIIEKRQSVAFWCNPISGHATLYWYQQILGQGPKLLIQFQNNGVVDDSQLPKDRFSAERLKGVDSTLKIQPAKLEDSAVYLCASSLRQGKETQYFGPGTRLLVL.

The CDR3, as DNA: TGTGCCAGCAGCTTAGAGACGGGTTACGGCAATGAGCAGTTCTTC. Protein sequence: CASSLETGYGNEQFF. V is TRBV7-2 and J is TRBJ2-1, with unresolved D. Between the trimmed V and J ends, which lost 1 base and 6 bases, there was a span of 13 bases. The germline CDR1 and CDR2 sequences are SGHTA and FQGNSA. The CDR3 has 15 amino acids.

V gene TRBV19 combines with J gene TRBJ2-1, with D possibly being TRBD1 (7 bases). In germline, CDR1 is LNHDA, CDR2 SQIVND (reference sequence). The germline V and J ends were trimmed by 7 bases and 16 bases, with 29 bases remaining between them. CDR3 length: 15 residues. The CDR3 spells CASTGGLNPGQRNFF. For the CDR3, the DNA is TGTGCCAGTACCGGGGGCCTAAACCCGGGACAGAGAAATTTCTTC.

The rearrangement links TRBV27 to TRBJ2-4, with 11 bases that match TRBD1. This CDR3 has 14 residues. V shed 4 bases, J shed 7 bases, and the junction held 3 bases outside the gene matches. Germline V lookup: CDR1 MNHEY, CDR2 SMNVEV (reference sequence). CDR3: CASSWTGGGNIQYF. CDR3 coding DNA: TGTGCCAGCAGTTGGACAGGGGGCGGTAACATTCAGTACTTC.

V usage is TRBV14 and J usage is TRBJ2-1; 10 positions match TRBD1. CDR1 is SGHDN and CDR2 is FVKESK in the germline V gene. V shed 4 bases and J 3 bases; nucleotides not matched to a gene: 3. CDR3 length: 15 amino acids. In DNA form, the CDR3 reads TGTGCCAGCAGCCCCCGGGACAGGGGCTACAATGAGCAGTTCTTC. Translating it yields CASSPRDRGYNEQFF.

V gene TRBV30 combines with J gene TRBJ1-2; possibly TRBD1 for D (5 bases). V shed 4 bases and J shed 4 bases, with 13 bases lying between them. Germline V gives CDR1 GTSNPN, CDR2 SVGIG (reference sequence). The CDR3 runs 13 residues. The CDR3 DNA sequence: TGTGCCTGGAAAAAGGGACTTAGCTATGGCTACACCTTC. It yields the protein CAWKKGLSYGYTF. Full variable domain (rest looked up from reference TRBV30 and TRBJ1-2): SQTIHQWPATLVQPVGSPLSLECTVEGTSNPNLYWYRQAAGRGLQLLFYSVGIGQISSEVPQNLSASRPQDRQFILSSKKLLLSDSGFYLCAWKKGLSYGYTFGSGTRLTVV.

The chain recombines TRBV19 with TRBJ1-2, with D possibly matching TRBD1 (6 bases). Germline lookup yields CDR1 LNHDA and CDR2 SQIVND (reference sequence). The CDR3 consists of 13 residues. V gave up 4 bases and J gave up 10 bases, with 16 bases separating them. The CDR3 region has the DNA TGTGCCAGTAGTACTTACAGGGAATTCGTCTACACCTTC. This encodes CASSTYREFVYTF.

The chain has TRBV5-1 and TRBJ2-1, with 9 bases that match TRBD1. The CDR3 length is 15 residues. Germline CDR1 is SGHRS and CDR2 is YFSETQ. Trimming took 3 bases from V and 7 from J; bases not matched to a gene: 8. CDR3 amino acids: CASSSTGTGSNEQFF. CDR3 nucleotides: TGCGCCAGCAGCTCGACCGGGACAGGGTCGAATGAGCAGTTCTTC.

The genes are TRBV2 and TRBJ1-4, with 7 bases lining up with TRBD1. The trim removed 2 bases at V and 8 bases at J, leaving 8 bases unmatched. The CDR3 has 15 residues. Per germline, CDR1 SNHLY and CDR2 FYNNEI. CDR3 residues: CASSEQGTESEKLFF. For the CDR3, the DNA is TGTGCCAGCAGTGAACAGGGGACAGAAAGCGAAAAACTGTTTTTT.

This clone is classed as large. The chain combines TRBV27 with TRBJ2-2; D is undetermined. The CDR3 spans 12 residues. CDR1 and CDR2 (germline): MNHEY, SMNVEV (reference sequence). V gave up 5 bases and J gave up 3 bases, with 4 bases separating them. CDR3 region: CASSPYTGELFF. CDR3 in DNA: TGTGCCAGCAGTCCCTACACCGGGGAGCTGTTTTTT.